This T cell receptor beta chain was found in a study of PD-1 blockade in mismatch repair-deficient tumors. Concerning this clone itself: Its antigen is undetermined.

Trimming removed 2 bases from V and 5 bases from J, with 12 bases in between. Germline loops: CDR1 SEHNR, CDR2 FQNEAQ (reference sequence). This CDR3 has 15 amino acids. Sequencing used immunoSEQ multiplex PCR; TCRdb keeps in-frame clones, though not all of them. The sample carries tens of thousands of clones, about 83% recorded once. Overall study findings and caveats: After pembrolizumab, tumor-resident clones rose rapidly, then generally contracted before radiologic responses.

Specimen: peripheral blood, collected 2 weeks after starting pembrolizumab. The V gene is TRBV7-9, the J gene TRBJ1-4, with D unresolved. The source of this sequence is an adult with mismatch repair-deficient cancer. CDR3 in amino acids: CASSLLAARNEKLFF. CDR3 in DNA: TGTGCCAGCAGCTTATTGGCCGCTAGAAATGAAAAACTGTTTTTT.